The clone carrying this TCR beta chain showed up just a few times. What it binds is unknown. These data come from a study of sequential checkpoint blockade in melanoma. Study results and limitations: About 30 times likelier clinical benefit followed increased tumor T-cell fraction and clonality.

Profiled with immunoSEQ multiplex PCR; TCRdb holds only in-frame clones, not every one. The sample has 10,000 or so clones, 28% seen once. Treatment of the sample: randomized to nivolumab then ipilimumab (arm A) or the reverse (arm B). Germline V CDR1 and CDR2: SGHNT, YENEEA. The CDR3 covers 15 residues. V lost 4 bases, J lost 1 base, and 10 bases lay in between. The TCR sequence derives from a human donor with melanoma. Sequenced here: tumor tissue (inferred from file names), sampled from a patient given nivolumab and ipilimumab in sequence. The chain joins TRBV11-3 to TRBJ1-4, with D tentatively TRBD1 (6 bases). CDR3 sequence: CASSWEQGTNEKLFF. As DNA, the CDR3 is TGTGCCAGCAGCTGGGAACAGGGAACTAATGAAAAACTGTTTTTT.